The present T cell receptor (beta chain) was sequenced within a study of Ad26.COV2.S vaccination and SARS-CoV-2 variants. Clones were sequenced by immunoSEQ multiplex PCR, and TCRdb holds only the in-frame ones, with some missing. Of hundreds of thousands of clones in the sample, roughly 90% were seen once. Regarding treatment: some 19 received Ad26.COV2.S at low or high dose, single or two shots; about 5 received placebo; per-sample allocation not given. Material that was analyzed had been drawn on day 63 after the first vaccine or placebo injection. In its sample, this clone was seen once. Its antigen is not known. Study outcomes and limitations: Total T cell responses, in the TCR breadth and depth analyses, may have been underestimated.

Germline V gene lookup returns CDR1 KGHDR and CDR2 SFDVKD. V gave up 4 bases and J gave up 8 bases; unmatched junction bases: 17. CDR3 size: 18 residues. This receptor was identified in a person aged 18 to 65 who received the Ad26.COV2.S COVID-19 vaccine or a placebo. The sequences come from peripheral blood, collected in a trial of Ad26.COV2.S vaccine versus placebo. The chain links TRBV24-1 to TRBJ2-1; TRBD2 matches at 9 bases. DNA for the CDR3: TGTGCCACCAGTGACAACGCAGGGGGTAGCGGGGGTAGGTATGAGCAGTTCTTC. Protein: CATSDNAGGSGGRYEQFF.